Below, 5 T cell receptor beta chains from the same sample are listed, as sequenced in a study of cytomegalovirus exposure and HLA in healthy donors. Researchers ran the PCR with 60 Vbeta and 13 Jbeta primers. Profiling relied on immunoSEQ multiplex PCR, and the TCRdb table lists in-frame clones only, not all of them. The data contain nearly 200,000 clones, 70% to 80% of them singletons. Sequences were obtained from PBMCs. These receptors were taken from a male donor in good health and CMV-seropositive.

J is TRBJ2-7 and V is TRBV28; 8 nucleotides line up with TRBD2. The CDR3 is made up of 16 amino acids. V trimming: 6 bases; J trimming: 5 bases; junction bases outside the gene matches: 15. The germline V gene encodes CDR1 MDHEN and CDR2 SYDVKM. In DNA, the CDR3 is TGTGCCAGCAGCGCCTTATTAACTAGCGGTGTCCACGAGCAGTACTTC. It encodes CASSALLTSGVHEQYF. Full variable domain (remainder filled in from reference TRBV28 and TRBJ2-7): DVKVTQSSRYLVKRTGEKVFLECVQDMDHENMFWYRQDPGLGLRLIYFSYDVKMKEKGDIPEGYSVSREKKERFSLILESASTNQTSMYLCASSALLTSGVHEQYFGPGTRLTVT.

This chain links TRBV7-6 with TRBJ2-3; D may be TRBD2 (6 bases). The germline V and J ends were trimmed by 3 bases and 7 bases, with 20 bases remaining between them. The CDR3 loop spans 16 amino acids. Germline lookup yields CDR1 SGHVS and CDR2 FNYEAQ. The CDR3 spells CASSLDWAGKMNTQYF. DNA of the CDR3: TGTGCCAGCAGCTTGGATTGGGCGGGAAAGATGAATACGCAGTATTTT.

The chain employs TRBV7-3 and TRBJ2-7; 10 bases line up with TRBD2. This CDR3 comprises 15 residues. CDR1 and CDR2 from the germline V gene are SGHTA and FQGTGA. Trimming took 5 bases from V and 2 from J; bases not matched to a gene: 6. The CDR3 region has the DNA TGTGCCAGCAGCATCGCTAGCGGGGGAACCTACGAGCAGTACTTC. Translating it yields CASSIASGGTYEQYF.

This rearrangement joins TRBV11-3 to TRBJ1-1, with a possible D match to TRBD1 (6 bases). CDR3 length: 16 amino acids. Germline CDR1 reads SGHNT; CDR2 reads YENEEA. With 1 base removed from V and 4 bases from J, the gap between germline ends came to 16 bases. The DNA for the CDR3 is TGTGCCAGCAGCTTAGGAGGCCAACAGGGTTCCACTGAAGCTTTCTTT. Translation gives CASSLGGQQGSTEAFF.

In this sample, this clone turned up once. DNA for the CDR3: TGTGCCAGCAGTTACGCGGGCCAGCCCCAGCATTTT. This codes for CASSYAGQPQHF. This chain connects TRBV6-5 to TRBJ1-5; D gene uncertain. Germline V gene sequence: CDR1 MNHEY, CDR2 SVGAGI. Trimming took 2 bases from V and 7 from J, leaving 6 bases between them. The CDR3 contains 12 residues.